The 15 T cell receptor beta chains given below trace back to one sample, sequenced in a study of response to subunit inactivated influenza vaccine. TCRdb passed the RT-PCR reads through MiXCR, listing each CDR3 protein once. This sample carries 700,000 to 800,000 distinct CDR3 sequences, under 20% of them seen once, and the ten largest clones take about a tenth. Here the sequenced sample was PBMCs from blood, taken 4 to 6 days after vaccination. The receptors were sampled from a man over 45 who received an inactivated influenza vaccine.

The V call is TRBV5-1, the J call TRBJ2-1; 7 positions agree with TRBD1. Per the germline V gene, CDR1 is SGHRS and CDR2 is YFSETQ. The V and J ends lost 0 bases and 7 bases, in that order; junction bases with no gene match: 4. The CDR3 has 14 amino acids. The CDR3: CASSLATGLNEQFF. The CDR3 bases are TGCGCCAGCAGCTTGGCGACAGGGTTAAATGAGCAGTTCTTC.

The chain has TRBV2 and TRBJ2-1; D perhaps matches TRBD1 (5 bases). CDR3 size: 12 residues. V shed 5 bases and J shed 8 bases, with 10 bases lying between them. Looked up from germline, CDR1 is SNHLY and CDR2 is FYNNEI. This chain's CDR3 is CASSTAGHEQFF. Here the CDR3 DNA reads TGTGCCAGCAGTACGGCAGGGCATGAGCAGTTCTTC.

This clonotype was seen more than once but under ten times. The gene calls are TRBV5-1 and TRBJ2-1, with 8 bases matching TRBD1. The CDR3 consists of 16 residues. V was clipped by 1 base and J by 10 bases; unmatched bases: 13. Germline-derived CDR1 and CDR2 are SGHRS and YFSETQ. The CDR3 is CASSLWRQGAVGEQFF. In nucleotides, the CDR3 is TGCGCCAGCAGCTTGTGGCGGCAGGGGGCCGTCGGGGAGCAGTTCTTC.

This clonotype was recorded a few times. The CDR3 nucleotides are TGTGCCATCAGTGAGTCGCCTAGCGGGAGAAAAACAGATACGCAGTATTTT. This codes for CAISESPSGRKTDTQYF. The rearrangement links TRBV10-3 to TRBJ2-3, with TRBD2 matching 10 bases. CDR3 length: 17 residues. The V segment lost 0 bases and the J segment 3 bases; nucleotides outside the gene matches: 6. CDR1 is ENHRY, CDR2 SYGVKD, per germline.

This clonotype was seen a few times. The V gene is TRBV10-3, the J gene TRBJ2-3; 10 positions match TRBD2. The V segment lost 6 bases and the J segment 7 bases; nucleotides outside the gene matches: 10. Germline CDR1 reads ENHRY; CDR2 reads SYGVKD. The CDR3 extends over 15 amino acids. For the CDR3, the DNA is TGTGCCATCAGCGCTAGGAGCGGGGGGGCCCATACGCAGTATTTT. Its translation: CAISARSGGAHTQYF.

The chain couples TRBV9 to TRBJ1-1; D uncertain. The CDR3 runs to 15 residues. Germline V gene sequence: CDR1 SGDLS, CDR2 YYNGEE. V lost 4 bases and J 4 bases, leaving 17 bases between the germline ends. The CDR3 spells CASSPHFGLATEAFF. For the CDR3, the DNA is TGTGCCAGCAGCCCACACTTCGGACTGGCCACTGAAGCTTTCTTT.

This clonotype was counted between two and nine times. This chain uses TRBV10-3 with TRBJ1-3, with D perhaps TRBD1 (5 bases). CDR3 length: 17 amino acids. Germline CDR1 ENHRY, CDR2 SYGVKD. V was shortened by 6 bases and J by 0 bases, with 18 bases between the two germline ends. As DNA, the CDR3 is TGTGCCATCAGAGCCGGGACCTCGACCCCCTCTGGAAACACCATATATTTT. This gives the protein CAIRAGTSTPSGNTIYF.

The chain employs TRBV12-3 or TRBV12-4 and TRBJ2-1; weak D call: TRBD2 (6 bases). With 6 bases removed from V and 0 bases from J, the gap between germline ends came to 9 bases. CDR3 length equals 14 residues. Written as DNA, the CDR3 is TGTGCCAGCAGGGGACTGAGCTCCTACAATGAGCAGTTCTTC. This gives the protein CASRGLSSYNEQFF.

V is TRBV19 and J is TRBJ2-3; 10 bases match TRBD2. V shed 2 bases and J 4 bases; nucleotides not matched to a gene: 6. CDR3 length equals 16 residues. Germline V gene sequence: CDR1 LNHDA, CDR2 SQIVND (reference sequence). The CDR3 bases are TGTGCCAGTAGTATAACTTCTAGCGGGAGACCAGATACGCAGTATTTT. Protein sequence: CASSITSSGRPDTQYF.

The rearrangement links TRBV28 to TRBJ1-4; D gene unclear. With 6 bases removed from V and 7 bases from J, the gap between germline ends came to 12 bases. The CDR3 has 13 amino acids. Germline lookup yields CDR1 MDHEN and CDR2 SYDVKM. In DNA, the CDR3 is TGTGCCAGCAGACCGTACGACCCTGAAAAACTGTTTTTT. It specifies CASRPYDPEKLFF.

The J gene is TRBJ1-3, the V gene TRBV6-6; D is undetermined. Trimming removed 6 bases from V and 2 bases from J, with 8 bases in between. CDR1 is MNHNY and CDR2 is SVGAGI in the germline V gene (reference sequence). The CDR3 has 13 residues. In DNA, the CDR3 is TGTGCCAGCAGGCGGTCTGCTGGAAACACCATATATTTT. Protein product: CASRRSAGNTIYF.

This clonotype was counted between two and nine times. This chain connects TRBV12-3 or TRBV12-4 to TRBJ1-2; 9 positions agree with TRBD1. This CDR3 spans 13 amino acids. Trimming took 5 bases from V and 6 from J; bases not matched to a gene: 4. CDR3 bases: TGTGCCAGCAGTAAGGACAGGGGCCATGGCTACACCTTC. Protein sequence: CASSKDRGHGYTF.

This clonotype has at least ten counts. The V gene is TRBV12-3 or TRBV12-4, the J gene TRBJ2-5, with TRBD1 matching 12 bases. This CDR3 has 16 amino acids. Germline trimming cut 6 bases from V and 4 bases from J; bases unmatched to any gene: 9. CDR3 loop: CASSLGTGGGLETQYF. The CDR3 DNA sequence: TGTGCCAGCAGCCTGGGGACAGGGGGCGGTTTAGAGACCCAGTACTTC.

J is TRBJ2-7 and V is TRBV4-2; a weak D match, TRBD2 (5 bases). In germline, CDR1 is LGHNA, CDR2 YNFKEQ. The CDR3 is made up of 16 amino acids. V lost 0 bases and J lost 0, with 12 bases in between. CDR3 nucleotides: TGTGCCAGCAGCCAAGAGTGGCGGGCGTGCTCCTACGAGCAGTACTTC. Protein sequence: CASSQEWRACSYEQYF.

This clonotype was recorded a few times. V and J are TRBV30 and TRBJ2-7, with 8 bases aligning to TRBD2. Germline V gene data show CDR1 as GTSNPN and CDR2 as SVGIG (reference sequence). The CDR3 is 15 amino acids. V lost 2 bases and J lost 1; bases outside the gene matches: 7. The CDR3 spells CAWSQGLGESYEQYF. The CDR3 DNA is TGTGCCTGGAGTCAGGGACTAGGGGAGTCCTACGAGCAGTACTTC.